This T cell receptor (beta chain) was obtained from a study of blood T cell repertoires in COVID-19. The overall study: Researchers got acute and convalescent COVID-19 samples from the United States, Italy and Spain. T cells, B-cell-depleted T cells, or PBMCs supplied cDNA or gDNA.

V dropped 2 bases and J dropped 7 bases, with 9 bases sitting between them. Germline CDR1 reads SGHAT; CDR2 reads FQNNGV. CDR3 length: 14 amino acids. Assay used: immunoSEQ multiplex PCR; TCRdb lists only in-frame clones, some missing. The data hold more than 95,000 clones, with roughly nine tenths observed a single time. Material: peripheral blood. The sequence was obtained from a man between 65 and 80 years old who had recovered from COVID-19. V gene TRBV11-2 combines with J gene TRBJ1-6, with D perhaps TRBD1 (5 bases). The CDR3 reads CASSLWQGNSPLHF. CDR3 in DNA: TGTGCCAGCAGCTTATGGCAGGGAAATTCACCCCTCCACTTT.